Listed below are T cell receptor beta chains from one sample, sequenced in a study of CD8 T cells in Susac syndrome. MiXCR, applied by TCRdb to the immunoSEQ multiplex PCR reads, yields one record per CDR3 protein. The sample consists of roughly 300,000 distinct CDR3 sequences, approximately 84% of them appearing once. The sequenced sample consisted of CD8+ T cells from PBMCs. These receptors all stem from a human donor with multiple sclerosis. Both conserved end residues are part of each CDR3. A D gene is named only where the DNA matches it firmly. Expanded clones are given a class, and other clones once, few, many or no size at all.

D	V	J	size	CDR3	DNA
-	TRBV14	TRBJ1-1	-	CASSQERNTEAFF	TGTGCCAGCAGCCAAGAACGGAACACTGAAGCTTTCTTT
-	TRBV6-1	TRBJ1-1	-	CASSREWPASAFF	TGTGCCAGCAGCCGAGAGTGGCCTGCCTCAGCTTTCTTT
-	TRBV7-9	TRBJ2-7	-	CASSKTGFPYEQYF	TGTGCCAGCAGCAAGACAGGTTTTCCCTACGAGCAGTACTTC
-	TRBV9	TRBJ2-6	-	CASSVGRLGANVLTF	TGTGCCAGCAGCGTAGGACGTCTAGGGGCCAACGTCCTGACTTTC
-	TRBV15	TRBJ2-1	-	CATGSQASSYNEQFF	TGTGCCACCGGGAGCCAGGCCAGCTCCTACAATGAGCAGTTCTTC
-	TRBV30	TRBJ1-2	-	CAWSLGSGDGYTF	TGTGCCTGGAGCCTAGGGTCAGGGGATGGCTACACCTTC
TRBD2	TRBV5-4	TRBJ2-2	few	CASSTRGVLAGELCF	TGTGCCAGCAGCACCCGGGGGGTTCTTGCCGGGGAGCTGTGTTTT
-	TRBV18	TRBJ2-1	-	CASSPQLAESPTYNEQFF	TGTGCCAGCTCACCACAATTGGCGGAGAGTCCAACTTACAATGAGCAGTTCTTC
-	TRBV30	TRBJ2-1	-	CAWRGEKASEISYNEQFF	TGTGCCTGGAGGGGAGAGAAGGCTAGCGAAATATCCTACAATGAGCAGTTCTTC
-	TRBV6-1	TRBJ2-7	-	CASSANPAEVEYEQYF	TGTGCCAGCAGTGCCAACCCGGCGGAGGTAGAGTACGAGCAGTACTTC
-	TRBV28	TRBJ2-7	-	CASQRSEMSAYEQYF	TGTGCCAGCCAAAGGAGTGAGATGTCCGCCTACGAGCAGTACTTC
-	TRBV27	TRBJ2-1	-	CASSLTQSGEQFF	TGTGCCAGCAGTTTAACCCAGTCGGGTGAGCAGTTCTTC
TRBD1	TRBV10-3	TRBJ1-1	-	CAIWAGGNTEAFF	TGTGCCATCTGGGCAGGGGGGAACACTGAAGCTTTCTTT
-	TRBV12-3/TRBV12-4	TRBJ2-1	-	CASGGTNEQFF	TGTGCCAGCGGGGGGACGAATGAGCAGTTCTTC
TRBD2	TRBV7-9	TRBJ2-7	-	CASSSTLAGGPLESYEQYF	TGTGCCAGCAGCTCGACACTAGCGGGAGGGCCCTTAGAATCCTACGAGCAGTACTTC
TRBD1	TRBV5-6	TRBJ2-7	once	CASSLFGTGDYEQYF	TGTGCCAGCAGCTTGTTCGGGACAGGGGACTACGAGCAGTACTTC
TRBD2	TRBV5-6	TRBJ2-1	-	CASSLSPRASGTEQFF	TGTGCCAGCAGCTTGTCTCCTCGGGCTAGCGGGACTGAGCAGTTCTTC
-	TRBV11-2	TRBJ2-7	-	CASSLGITYEQYF	TGTGCCAGCAGCTTAGGGATCACTTACGAGCAGTACTTC
-	TRBV7-9	TRBJ2-1	-	CASSLVSQDNEQFF	TGTGCCAGCAGCTTAGTATCCCAGGACAATGAGCAGTTCTTC
TRBD2	TRBV5-1	TRBJ2-7	once	CASSLSTSGGTYEQYF	TGCGCCAGCAGCCTCAGTACTAGCGGGGGAACCTACGAGCAGTACTTC
TRBD1	TRBV6-1	TRBJ1-1	-	CASSVGGSGNTEAFF	TGTGCCAGCAGTGTAGGGGGCAGTGGGAACACTGAAGCTTTCTTT
-	TRBV20-1	TRBJ2-2	-	CSARAGLGTGELFF	TGCAGTGCTAGGGCGGGGTTGGGCACCGGGGAGCTGTTTTTT
-	TRBV6-5	TRBJ2-6	-	CAAGTGANVLTF	TGTGCCGCCGGAACCGGGGCCAACGTCCTGACTTTC